The clone carrying this TCR beta chain was seen a few times. Its target is not known. The sample belongs to a study of T cell responses to AZD1222 COVID-19 vaccine. The germline CDR1 and CDR2 sequences are ENHRY and SYGVKD. CDR3 length: 15 residues. Deletions cut 3 bases from V and 2 bases from J, with 13 bases between. Produced via immunoSEQ multiplex PCR; TCRdb's table is partial and in-frame only. The sample lists about 110,000 clones; around 85% were seen once. Study observations and caveats: Spike-specific TCR depth and breadth grew after two AZD1222 doses. Sampling captured repertoires only after the peak T cell response. Possibly, clonal diversity was underestimated; donors were largely white British and included more females. With dominance at 160-218 and 743-854, vaccine-associated CD4 TCRs spanned spike.

The receptor's source is an adult in good health. The starting material was peripheral blood, obtained on day 0 of AZD1222 vaccination. The V and J genes are TRBV10-3 and TRBJ1-2; D is ambiguous. The DNA for the CDR3 is TGTGCCATCAGTGACGTTAACACGGTGAACTATGGCTACACCTTC. It specifies CAISDVNTVNYGYTF.